This T cell receptor (beta chain) was captured by sequencing in a study of blood T cell repertoires in COVID-19. Per germline, CDR1 DFQATT and CDR2 SNEGSKA (reference sequence). This CDR3 is built from 14 residues. V lost 3 bases and J lost 0, with 11 bases in between. In its sample, this clone was seen once. Some clones are missing from TCRdb's copy, which holds only in-frame ones; the method was immunoSEQ multiplex PCR. The profile shows under 55,000 clones, approximately 87% of them singletons. Material: peripheral blood. The V gene is TRBV20-1, the J gene TRBJ1-2; no clear D gene. The origin of this receptor is a woman older than 75 with COVID-19, enrolled during active disease. The CDR3 region has the DNA TGCAGTGCTAGTGTACAGATGCCTAACTATGGCTACACCTTC. Its translation is CSASVQMPNYGYTF.